This TCR beta chain stems from a study of control samples from healthy donors and cancer patients. As regards this clone: The DNA is omitted, as the CDR3 cannot be located on it reliably, and the CDR3 follows TCRdb's listing.

Profiling relied on immunoSEQ multiplex PCR, and the TCRdb table lists in-frame clones only, not all of them. The sample shows 95,000 to 150,000 clones, approximately 89% of them seen only once. This receptor was identified in a man aged 55 to 70 in good health. Sequenced input: blood.

The chain's CDR3 is CASSPRWGSGTF. The chain employs TRBV18 and TRBJ1-2; the DNA was not compared with TRBD1, the D call given in the table. The length of the CDR3 is 12 amino acids, counting both ends. CDR1 and CDR2 (germline): KGHSH, LQKENI.